The 27 T cell receptor beta chains presented below share a single source sample, sequenced in a study of control samples from healthy donors and cancer patients. Measured with immunoSEQ multiplex PCR; TCRdb has only the in-frame clones, and not every one. The sample carries some 130,000 clones, around nine tenths recorded once. What was sequenced was blood. The receptors originated from a young woman in good health.

V gene TRBV12-3 or TRBV12-4 combines with J gene TRBJ1-5; D unresolved. CDR3 length equals 13 residues. V gave up 6 bases and J gave up 0 bases, with 6 bases separating them. CDR3 coding DNA: TGTGCCAGCAGCCAGTATAGCAATCAGCCCCAGCATTTT. Amino acids: CASSQYSNQPQHF.

The chain recombines TRBV21-1 with TRBJ2-3; TRBD2 was called by the table and not checked on the DNA. TRBV21-1 is listed as a pseudogene. The CDR3 is 19 residues long. The CDR3 sequence is CASSKVGTLGQASTDTQYF. In DNA form, the CDR3 reads TGTGCCAGCAGCAAAGTGGGGACTCTCGGACAAGCTAGCACAGATACGCAGTATTTT.

The chain is built from TRBV5-6 and TRBJ1-5; D not resolved. The CDR3 totals 13 residues. Germline CDR1 is SGHDT and CDR2 is YYEEEE. V lost 0 bases and J 10 bases, leaving 11 bases between the germline ends. The CDR3 here is CASSLEGSGPQHF. CDR3 coding DNA: TGTGCCAGCAGCTTGGAAGGGTCGGGTCCCCAGCATTTT.

Concerning this clone itself: Other DNA sequences in the same sample also yield this CDR3. The chain is built from TRBV10-3 and TRBJ1-5; D perhaps matches TRBD1 (5 bases). Germline V CDR1 and CDR2: ENHRY, SYGVKD. The CDR3 runs 13 residues. Trimming took off 4 bases at V and 7 bases at J, with 11 bases between the two ends. The CDR3 nucleotides read TGTGCCATCAGTGTCGACCGGGACCAGCCCCAGCATTTT. This codes for CAISVDRDQPQHF.

This chain links TRBV29-1 with TRBJ2-1; 13 bases line up with TRBD2. The trim removed 4 bases at V and 4 bases at J, leaving 4 bases unmatched. The CDR3 is made up of 15 amino acids. Germline V gives CDR1 SQVTM, CDR2 ANQGSEA. The CDR3 here is CSVAGTSGKYNEQFF. The CDR3 nucleotides read TGCAGCGTTGCGGGGACTAGCGGGAAGTACAATGAGCAGTTCTTC.

This chain uses TRBV30 with TRBJ2-1; D remains ambiguous. Deletions cut 0 bases from V and 6 bases from J, with 12 bases between. Germline values: CDR1 GTSNPN, CDR2 SVGIG (reference sequence). The CDR3 totals 14 residues. CDR3 in amino acids: CAWSVGPGSNEQFF. The CDR3 DNA reads TGTGCCTGGAGTGTCGGGCCAGGAAGCAATGAGCAGTTCTTC.

V and J are TRBV19 and TRBJ2-7, with TRBD1 matching 7 bases. The length of the CDR3 is 15 residues. Germline loops: CDR1 LNHDA, CDR2 SQIVND (reference sequence). J gave up 1 base and V 6 bases, and 9 bases lay outside the gene matches. CDR3 coding DNA: TGTGCCAGTAGCTTACTACCGGGACAGTCCTACGAGCAGTACTTC. It translates to CASSLLPGQSYEQYF.

This clone is a singleton in its sample. The rearrangement uses TRBV12-3 or TRBV12-4 and TRBJ1-1; D unclear. The germline V and J ends were trimmed by 3 bases and 6 bases, with 11 bases remaining between them. This CDR3 is 13 amino acids long. DNA of the CDR3: TGTGCCAGCAGTTTCGAAGTTGGCGCTGAAGCTTTCTTT. This sequence encodes CASSFEVGAEAFF.

The chain uses TRBV11-2 and TRBJ1-2; no definite D call. This CDR3 region has 14 residues. Trimming pared 0 bases from V and 6 bases from J, leaving 11 bases between. Looked up from germline, CDR1 is SGHAT and CDR2 is FQNNGV. In nucleotides, the CDR3 is TGTGCCAGCAGCTTAGACCCGCGGCAGGATGGCTACACCTTC. Amino acids: CASSLDPRQDGYTF.

V gene TRBV2 combines with J gene TRBJ2-2, with 7 bases matching TRBD2. Trimming at V came to 6 bases and at J to 0 bases, leaving 4 bases not matched to a gene. CDR1 and CDR2 from the germline V gene are SNHLY and FYNNEI. The CDR3 covers 15 residues. CDR3 sequence (DNA): TGTGCCAGCAGACCCGGGACTACGAACACCGGGGAGCTGTTTTTT. Translating gives CASRPGTTNTGELFF.

The chain couples TRBV5-1 to TRBJ1-2; D might be TRBD1 (5 bases). This CDR3 region has 13 residues. Trimming left V 4 bases short and J 5 bases short, with 12 bases between. Germline V lookup: CDR1 SGHRS, CDR2 YFSETQ. The CDR3: CASSTRVGYGYTF. The CDR3 DNA reads as TGCGCCAGCAGCACCAGGGTAGGGTATGGCTACACCTTC.

V and J are TRBV2 and TRBJ1-2, with a tentative D call TRBD1 (5 bases). This CDR3 is 14 amino acids long. Germline CDR1 is SNHLY and CDR2 is FYNNEI. Trimming took 6 bases from V and 8 from J, leaving 19 bases between them. As DNA, the CDR3 is TGTGCCAGCAGCGGGGACGGGGAAGTGGGAGGCTACACCTTC. The encoded protein is CASSGDGEVGGYTF. The entire variable domain, with the rest obtained from reference TRBV2 and TRBJ1-2, is as follows: EPEVTQTPSHQVTQMGQEVILRCVPISNHLYFYWYRQILGQKVEFLVSFYNNEISEKSEIFDDQFSVERPDGSNFTLKIRSTKLEDSAMYFCASSGDGEVGGYTFGSGTRLTVV.

The chain is built from TRBV9 and TRBJ2-7; TRBD2 might be the D (6 bases). The CDR3 extends over 13 amino acids. The ends were cut back, 7 bases at V and 3 bases at J, with 14 bases in the middle. Germline lookup yields CDR1 SGDLS and CDR2 YYNGEE. The CDR3 nucleotides read TGTGCCAGCGGAGGGCAGGGAAACTACGAGCAGTACTTC. Translating gives CASGGQGNYEQYF.

This clone was counted a few times. The genes are TRBV9 and TRBJ2-4; D perhaps matches TRBD2 (5 bases). CDR3 length: 14 residues. V lost 3 bases, J lost 12 bases, and 19 bases lay in between. Germline V gene data show CDR1 as SGDLS and CDR2 as YYNGEE. The CDR3 loop is CASSATSTPGAQYF. CDR3 in DNA: TGTGCCAGCAGCGCTACTAGTACCCCGGGCGCTCAGTACTTC. The whole variable domain, remainder taken from reference TRBV9 and TRBJ2-4, is DSGVTQTPKHLITATGQRVTLRCSPRSGDLSVYWYQQSLDQGLQFLIQYYNGEERAKGNILERFSAQQFPDLHSELNLSSLELGDSALYFCASSATSTPGAQYFGAGTRLSVL.

This clone showed up just once. The chain is built from TRBV11-1 and TRBJ1-2; 7 bases align to TRBD1. Germline trimming cut 6 bases from V and 8 bases from J; bases unmatched to any gene: 6. Germline-derived CDR1 and CDR2 are SGHAT and FQDESV (reference sequence). This CDR3 region has 12 residues. CDR3 bases: TGTGCCAGCAGTCGCGACAGGGAGGGCTACACCTTC. It yields the protein CASSRDREGYTF.

V and J are TRBV7-8 and TRBJ2-7; D possibly matches TRBD1 or TRBD2 (5 bases each). Germline V lookup: CDR1 SGHVS, CDR2 FQNEAQ. V was trimmed by 5 bases and J by 0 bases, leaving 14 bases between them. This CDR3 has 15 residues. CDR3 in DNA: TGTGCCAGCAGCCCCGTAGTCGGGACCTCCTACGAGCAGTACTTC. This translates into CASSPVVGTSYEQYF.

V usage is TRBV2 and J usage is TRBJ2-4; D call uncertain. The CDR3 extends over 11 amino acids. V was cut by 6 bases and J by 10 bases, with 10 bases left in between. The germline CDR1 and CDR2 sequences are SNHLY and FYNNEI. CDR3 coding DNA: TGTGCCAGCAGAAGAACAGAGATTCAGTACTTC. This encodes CASRRTEIQYF.

This sequence joins TRBV2 and TRBJ2-3, with 9 positions matching TRBD2. CDR1 and CDR2 (germline): SNHLY, FYNNEI. Losses at the gene ends were 8 bases for V and 5 bases for J; bases not matched to a gene: 5. This CDR3 spans 13 amino acids. CDR3 in amino acids: CASHQLAGDTQYF. For the CDR3, the DNA is TGTGCCAGCCATCAACTAGCGGGAGATACGCAGTATTTT.

The V call is TRBV6-6, the J call TRBJ1-6, with D possibly being TRBD1 (6 bases). Germline V gives CDR1 MNHNY, CDR2 SVGAGI (reference sequence). V was shortened by 2 bases and J by 9 bases, with 14 bases between the two germline ends. There are 15 residues in the CDR3. The CDR3 protein is CASSYNKGGSSPLHF. The CDR3 DNA reads as TGTGCCAGCAGTTACAATAAGGGGGGGAGTTCACCCCTCCACTTT.

The V call is TRBV20-1, the J call TRBJ2-1, with D possibly being TRBD1 (6 bases). Trimming removed 6 bases at V and 9 bases at J, with 9 bases between. This CDR3 contains 10 residues. The germline V gene encodes CDR1 DFQATT and CDR2 SNEGSKA (reference sequence). CDR3 protein: CSATRGEQFF. The DNA for the CDR3 is TGCAGTGCGACCAGGGGTGAGCAGTTCTTC.

This chain joins TRBV9 and TRBJ1-2; weak D call: TRBD1 (5 bases). V was pared by 3 bases and J by 5 bases, with 11 bases between. The CDR3 loop spans 13 amino acids. The germline gives CDR1 SGDLS, CDR2 YYNGEE. CDR3 protein: CASSAGPLYGYTF. CDR3 DNA sequence: TGTGCCAGCAGCGCGGGACCGCTTTATGGCTACACCTTC.

The chain's CDR3 is CASSLGFYEQYF. CDR3 coding DNA: TGTGCCAGCAGCTTAGGATTTTACGAGCAGTACTTC. The chain has TRBV11-1 and TRBJ2-7; D is unresolved. Germline values: CDR1 SGHAT, CDR2 FQDESV (reference sequence). This CDR3 has 12 residues. V was clipped by 1 base and J by 4 bases, with 5 bases between them.

The chain links TRBV12-5 to TRBJ2-5, with a possible D match to TRBD1 (7 bases). This CDR3 contains 17 residues. The V gene's germline CDR1 is LGHNT and CDR2 FRNRAP. V was clipped by 1 base and J by 5 bases, with 20 bases between them. The CDR3 here is CASGLATRGVGPETQYF. The DNA of the CDR3 is TGTGCTAGTGGTTTGGCCACCAGGGGGGTGGGTCCGGAGACCCAGTACTTC.

A single count supports this clone. CDR3 coding DNA: TGCAGTGCTAGTGGCGGGCTCTACCAAGAGACCCAGTACTTC. This gives the protein CSASGGLYQETQYF. This chain joins TRBV20-1 and TRBJ2-5; weak D call: TRBD2 (5 bases). Germline V gives CDR1 DFQATT, CDR2 SNEGSKA (reference sequence). V shed 3 bases and J shed 0 bases, with 11 bases lying between them. The CDR3 runs to 14 residues.

The rearrangement uses TRBV29-1 and TRBJ2-7; the D call may be TRBD1 or TRBD2 (7 bases each). CDR1 and CDR2 (germline): SQVTM, ANQGSEA. V was cut by 5 bases and J by 2 bases, with 16 bases left in between. The CDR3 runs to 14 residues. This CDR3 is CSVTGRGGPYEQYF. The CDR3 DNA reads as TGCAGCGTTACGGGCAGGGGGGGCCCCTACGAGCAGTACTTC.

The chain joins TRBV10-2 to TRBJ2-7; 8 nucleotides match TRBD2. The CDR3 spans 12 residues. The germline V gene encodes CDR1 WSHSY and CDR2 SAAADI. V was clipped by 7 bases and J by 5 bases; unmatched bases: 4. The CDR3 DNA reads as TGCGCCAGCACTCAGACTAGCGACGAGCAGTACTTC. Amino acid sequence: CASTQTSDEQYF.

The CDR3 region is CASSGGGNSPLHF. In DNA, the CDR3 is TGTGCCAGCAGTGGGGGCGGTAATTCACCCCTCCACTTT. The rearrangement links TRBV9 to TRBJ1-6, with D possibly matching TRBD1 (6 bases). Trimming cost V 5 bases and J 6 bases, with 9 bases left between them. This CDR3 spans 13 amino acids. Germline V gene sequence: CDR1 SGDLS, CDR2 YYNGEE. Combining the CDR3 with reference TRBV9 and TRBJ1-6 gives the whole variable domain DSGVTQTPKHLITATGQRVTLRCSPRSGDLSVYWYQQSLDQGLQFLIQYYNGEERAKGNILERFSAQQFPDLHSELNLSSLELGDSALYFCASSGGGNSPLHFGNGTRLTVT.